This T cell receptor (beta chain) was observed in a study of CD8 T cells in Susac syndrome. Negative isolation yielded CD8+ and CD4+ T cells; FACS enriched TEMRA cells. General study findings and limits: The study conceded that relatively few individuals underwent its TCR sequencing and HLA analysis.

This clonotype showed up just once. The antigen is not known. An amount of RNA that ranged from roughly 0.5 to 1 ug was reverse transcribed with random hexamers. TCR beta CDR3 was amplified by immunoSEQ multiplex PCR. This amplification extended across 54 Vbeta and 13 Jbeta segments. TCRdb re-called the immunoSEQ multiplex PCR reads with MiXCR, one entry per CDR3 protein. The sample has about 130,000 distinct CDR3 sequences, over 90% seen once; the top ten hold less than 0.4%. J was trimmed by 8 bases and V by 3 bases; bases with no gene match: 14. The CDR3 totals 15 residues. CDR1 and CDR2 (germline): SQVTM, ANQGSEA.

This clonotype was obtained from a human donor with multiple sclerosis. Sequencing was performed on CD8+ T cells from PBMCs. V gene TRBV29-1 combines with J gene TRBJ1-2; 8 bases match TRBD1. The CDR3 loop is CSVEWPGGNPQGYTF. In DNA form, the CDR3 reads TGCAGCGTTGAGTGGCCAGGGGGCAACCCACAGGGCTACACCTTC.